Below, 12 T cell receptor beta chains from the same sample are listed, as sequenced in a study of identical twins. TCRdb fed the 5' RACE reads into MiXCR, producing one record per CDR3 protein. The data show 1.5 million or so distinct CDR3 sequences, 32% seen once. Material: cord blood. The receptors here all came from a newborn girl in good health.

This clonotype showed up many times. This chain joins TRBV2 and TRBJ2-3; 12 bases fit TRBD2. V dropped 4 bases and J dropped 1; count of bases not matched to a gene: 0. The length of the CDR3 is 15 residues. Germline assignment: CDR1 SNHLY and CDR2 FYNNEI. The CDR3 DNA reads as TGTGCCAGCAGTGGACTAGCGGGAGGCACAGATACGCAGTATTTT. Translation: CASSGLAGGTDTQYF.

This chain uses TRBV24-1 with TRBJ2-1; a possible D gene is TRBD1 (5 bases). Germline CDR1 KGHDR, CDR2 SFDVKD. V shed 0 bases and J shed 8 bases, with 7 bases lying between them. The CDR3 totals 13 residues. CDR3 bases: TGTGCCACCAGTGATTTGGCAGGGCATGAGCAGTTCTTC. Amino acid sequence: CATSDLAGHEQFF.

The chain couples TRBV7-9 to TRBJ2-5; D gene ambiguous. This CDR3 is built from 13 residues. Germline V lookup: CDR1 SEHNR, CDR2 FQNEAQ (reference sequence). Trimming removed 4 bases from V and 11 bases from J, with 17 bases in between. The CDR3 region has the DNA TGTGCCAGCAGCTCCACACCGATCTACAGTCAGTACTTC. It is translated as CASSSTPIYSQYF.

In its sample, this clonotype was seen a few times. The chain recombines TRBV12-3 or TRBV12-4 with TRBJ2-1, with D unclear. The CDR3 loop spans 13 amino acids. Trimming shortened V by 6 bases and J by 2 bases, and 8 bases separated the two germline ends. Here the CDR3 DNA reads TGTGCCAGCAGGGTTGGGGCCTACAATGAGCAGTTCTTC. Encoded protein: CASRVGAYNEQFF.

This clonotype showed up just a few times. A junction end diverges from the germline sequence, so it may reflect a read error. The rearrangement uses TRBV20-1 and TRBJ1-2, with no clear D. This CDR3 spans 13 amino acids. Germline-derived CDR1 and CDR2 are DFQATT and SNEGSKA (reference sequence). The CDR3 sequence: CSASVPGSYDYTF. CDR3 sequence (DNA): TGCAGTGCTAGCGTCCCGGGAAGCTATGACTACACCTTC.

Comments on this clonotype: Germline is not matched at one junction end, which may reflect a read error. The V gene is TRBV10-2, the J gene TRBJ2-1, with TRBD2 identical over 8 bases. The CDR3 totals 14 residues. The germline V gene encodes CDR1 WSHSY and CDR2 SAAADI. CDR3 in DNA: TGCGCCGGCAGTGGTCCGGGAGGGGGCAATGAGCAGTTCTTC. It specifies CAGSGPGGGNEQFF.

J is TRBJ2-4 and V is TRBV7-9, with 9 nucleotides matching TRBD1. Losses at the gene ends were 2 bases for V and 7 bases for J; bases not matched to a gene: 3. Germline V gene sequence: CDR1 SEHNR, CDR2 FQNEAQ (reference sequence). This CDR3 is built from 14 residues. CDR3 amino acids: CASSLIDRGNIQYF. The DNA for the CDR3 is TGTGCCAGCAGCTTAATAGACAGGGGGAACATTCAGTACTTC.

The rearrangement links TRBV12-5 to TRBJ1-5; D is perhaps TRBD1 (5 bases). CDR1 is LGHNT and CDR2 is FRNRAP in the germline V gene. V dropped 4 bases and J dropped 9 bases, with 19 bases sitting between them. This CDR3 spans 15 amino acids. The CDR3 spells CASGWPPSRRGPQHF. Written as DNA, the CDR3 is TGTGCTAGTGGTTGGCCGCCCAGCAGGAGGGGGCCCCAGCATTTT.

The chain links TRBV5-1 to TRBJ1-2; maybe TRBD1 (6 bases). Trimming pared 4 bases from V and 7 bases from J, leaving 29 bases between. Germline CDR1 is SGHRS and CDR2 is YFSETQ. There are 18 residues in the CDR3. In DNA form, the CDR3 reads TGCGCCAGCAGCCGAATGCCCATTACGGTACAGGGAATGAGTGGCTACACCTTC. The encoded protein is CASSRMPITVQGMSGYTF.

The sample holds a few counts of this clonotype. The chain is built from TRBV24-1 and TRBJ2-1; 8 bases fit TRBD1. CDR3 length: 14 residues. Germline CDR1 reads KGHDR; CDR2 reads SFDVKD. The J segment lost 8 bases and the V segment lost 5 bases, leaving 7 bases of the junction unmatched. In nucleotides, the CDR3 is TGTGCCACCAGTGCAGGGGGCGTTTGGGATGAGCAGTTCTTC. Residues: CATSAGGVWDEQFF.

This rearrangement joins TRBV4-2 to TRBJ1-4; possibly TRBD1 for D (5 bases). This CDR3 is 17 amino acids long. V was cut by 0 bases and J by 10 bases, with 21 bases left in between. Germline assignment: CDR1 LGHNA and CDR2 YNFKEQ. In nucleotides, the CDR3 is TGTGCCAGCAGCCAAGATCCGGGGGAGCACAGCTTTGGAAAACTGTTTTTT. It codes for CASSQDPGEHSFGKLFF.

This clonotype was seen once. The V and J genes are TRBV15 and TRBJ2-5; the D gene is possibly TRBD2 (6 bases). V shed 1 base and J shed 2 bases, with 20 bases lying between them. The length of the CDR3 is 18 residues. Germline V gene lookup returns CDR1 LNHNV and CDR2 YYDKDF (reference sequence). CDR3 in amino acids: CATSRVGLWLALQETQYF. The CDR3, as DNA: TGTGCCACCAGCAGAGTGGGTTTATGGCTAGCGCTACAAGAGACCCAGTACTTC.